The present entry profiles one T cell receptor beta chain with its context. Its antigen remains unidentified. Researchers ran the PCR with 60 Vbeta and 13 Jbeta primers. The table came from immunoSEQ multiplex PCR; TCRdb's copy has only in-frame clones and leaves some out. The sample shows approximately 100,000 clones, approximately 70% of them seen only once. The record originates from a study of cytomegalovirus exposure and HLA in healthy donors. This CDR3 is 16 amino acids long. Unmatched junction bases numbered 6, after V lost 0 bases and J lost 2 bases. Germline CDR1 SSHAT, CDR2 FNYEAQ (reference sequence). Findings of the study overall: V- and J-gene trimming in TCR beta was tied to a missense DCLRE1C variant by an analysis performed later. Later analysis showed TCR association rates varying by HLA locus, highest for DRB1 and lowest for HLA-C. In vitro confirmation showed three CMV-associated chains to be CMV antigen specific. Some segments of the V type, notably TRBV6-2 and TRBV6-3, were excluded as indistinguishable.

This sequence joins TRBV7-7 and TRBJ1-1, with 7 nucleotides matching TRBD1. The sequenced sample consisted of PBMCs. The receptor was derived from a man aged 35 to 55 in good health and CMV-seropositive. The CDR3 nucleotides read TGTGCCAGCAGCTTAGCGGCCGGGACAGAAAACACTGAAGCTTTCTTT. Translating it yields CASSLAAGTENTEAFF.